The T cell receptor (beta chain) under discussion was sequenced for a study of OX40 agonist ivuxolimab in advanced cancers. Looking at the study overall: Patients with hepatocellular carcinoma, melanoma, renal cell or head and neck cancer made up the dose-escalation patients. Therapy given before enrollment (anti-PD-1, anti-PD-L1 or anti-CTLA-4) was allowed, and 30% to 50% had some.

Sequencing used immunoSEQ multiplex PCR; TCRdb keeps in-frame clones, though not all of them. The sample consists of roughly 90,000 clones, 87% of them appearing once. Material: CD4+ or CD8+ T cells sorted from blood, obtained in a trial of the OX40 agonist ivuxolimab. The receptor's source is an adult with an advanced solid tumor such as melanoma, head and neck, liver or kidney cancer.

The CDR3 spells CASVPLGGNSNQPQHF. DNA of the CDR3: TGTGCCAGCGTCCCCTTGGGTGGAAATAGCAATCAGCCCCAGCATTTT. This sequence joins TRBV27 and TRBJ1-5; D uncertain. The CDR3 has 16 amino acids. V was pared by 8 bases and J by 0 bases, with 17 bases between. Germline V gene data show CDR1 as MNHEY and CDR2 as SMNVEV (reference sequence).